The clone carrying this T cell receptor (beta chain) was counted between two and nine times. The antigen is not known. The use of a sample-barcoded 5' primer and a J-beta primer mix characterized a second PCR of roughly 6 to 11 cycles. TCRdb reanalysed the 5' RACE reads using MiXCR and keeps one entry per CDR3 protein. The data show 1.5 million to 2 million distinct CDR3 sequences, with roughly 30% seen just once and more than 6% held by the top ten. The entry originates in a study of blood T cells in healthy people across ages. Study-level points and caveats: Roughly linearly, TCR beta diversity per million T cells fell as age increased. Shifts in expanded clonotypes may have been confounded by donor CMV status, which was unknown. Estimates based on one million T cells were treated as lower bounds.

Per-sample PBMC isolation yielded at least 6 million cells. Sequencing was performed on blood. The source is a woman in her twenties or thirties in good health.

The CDR3 sequence is CATGELWNEQFF. The CDR3, as DNA: TGTGCCACCGGGGAGTTGTGGAATGAGCAGTTCTTC. J is TRBJ2-1 and V is TRBV15; a possible D gene is TRBD2 (5 bases). The V end was cut by 8 bases, the J end by 7 bases, with 12 bases between. This CDR3 is 12 amino acids long. CDR1 and CDR2 (germline): LNHNV, YYDKDF (reference sequence).